This T cell receptor beta chain originates from a study of post-analysis software for immune sequencing data (dated by TCRdb to between 2015 and 2017). Background on the whole study: Relapsing-remitting, secondary progressive and progressive-relapsing multiple sclerosis were recorded as disease courses, and subtype annotation was lacking for some patients. The multiple sclerosis patient repertoires were compared with 10 to 12 previously published healthy control repertoires from donors aged roughly 6 to 27 years. A subset of samples was prepared in parallel using single-end sample barcoding, then pooled and co-amplified after Illumina adapter ligation.

Details on this clonotype: The target of this receptor is not known. One base away there is no much larger clone; base qualities are not given.

Receptors were amplified or captured by PCR. The sequencer listed for this sample is Illumina HiSeq 2500. Unique molecular identifiers were incorporated into TCR beta cDNA libraries to reduce PCR and sequencing biases. Per 1 to 10 million input T cells, approximately 500,000 cDNA molecules were obtained, such that each molecule approximated one T cell. The patient libraries were prepared and sequenced using the same protocol as the earlier healthy control dataset. Samples belonging to the same batch were prepared together, multiplexed and sequenced on a shared HiSeq lane. The original methods were these. MIGEC handled the raw barcoded reads, throwing out single-read molecular identifier groups before consensus assembly and CDR3 extraction. Clonotype tables were post-analysed with VDJtools, and diversity was normalized by down-sampling all datasets to the smallest sample size. Repertoire overlap clustering matched CDR3 amino acid but not nucleotide sequences to correct batch-related cross-sample contamination. TCRdb trimmed the raw reads at Q25, called clones with MiXCR and kept productive beta chains. Entries are consolidated by CDR3 protein sequence, retaining the most common genes and DNA. The V and J calls come from TCRdb's annotation, not from the publication. A total of roughly 160,000 distinct CDR3 sequences appear in this sample, roughly 34% of them only once. The top ten constitute approximately 30% of the sample.

The investigation overall reported the following: The multiple sclerosis patient group was slightly younger than the control group. Strong co-clustering of samples prepared in the same batch was shown by direct clustering with F measure, prompting a batch-effect correction. Significantly higher frequencies in patients than in controls were found for about five TRBV segments, including TRBV5-6, TRBV5-1 and TRBV20-1. Compared with controls, multiple sclerosis patients had significantly lower normalized Chao1 diversity, a finding suggesting substantial peripheral T-cell clonal expansion.

The time point label here, explained by the study, means: second blood draw from one MS patient after hematopoietic stem cell transplantation. To demonstrate the VDJtools post-analysis software, the study profiled TCR beta repertoires from the peripheral blood of about a dozen young patients with multiple sclerosis. The multiple sclerosis patients were children and adolescents ranging in age from roughly 6 to 15 years. The CDR3 numbers 14 residues from cysteine through phenylalanine. The CDR3 DNA has 42 bases and is translated from base 1. Taken from the germline V gene (reference sequence), the CDR1 and CDR2 loops are LNHNV and YYDKDF. V has 1 base trimmed and J has 12 bases trimmed; junction bases matching no gene number 10.

Rearrangement joined TRBV15 to TRBJ2-7; the junction holds 9 bases that match TRBD2. Sequencing was performed on blood, taken after autologous hematopoietic stem cell transplantation. The clonotype originates from a girl between 5 and 17 years old with multiple sclerosis. Donor details come from another sample of the same person, matched by shared clones. The CDR3 protein: CATSRVKTSGRRYF. The nucleotide sequence reads as follows: TGTGCCACCAGCAGAGTTAAGACTAGCGGTCGGCGGTACTTC.